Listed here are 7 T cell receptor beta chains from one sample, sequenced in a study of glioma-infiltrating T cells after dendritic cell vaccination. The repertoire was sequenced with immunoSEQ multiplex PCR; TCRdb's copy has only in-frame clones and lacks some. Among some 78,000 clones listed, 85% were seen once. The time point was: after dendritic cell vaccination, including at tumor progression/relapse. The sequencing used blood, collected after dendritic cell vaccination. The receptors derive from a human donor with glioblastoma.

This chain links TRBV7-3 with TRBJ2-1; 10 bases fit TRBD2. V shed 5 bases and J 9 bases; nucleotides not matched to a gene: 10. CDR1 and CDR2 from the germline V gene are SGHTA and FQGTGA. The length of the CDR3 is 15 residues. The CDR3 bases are TGTGCCAGCAGCGCAGCTAGCGGGAGCATCACTGAGCAGTTCTTC. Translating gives CASSAASGSITEQFF.

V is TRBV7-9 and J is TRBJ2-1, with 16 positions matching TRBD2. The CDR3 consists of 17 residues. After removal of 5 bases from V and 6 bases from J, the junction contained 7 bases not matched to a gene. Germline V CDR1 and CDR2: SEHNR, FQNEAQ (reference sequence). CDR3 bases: TGTGCCAGCAGCCCGGGGACTAGCGGGGGGGCTGGCAATGAGCAGTTCTTC. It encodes CASSPGTSGGAGNEQFF. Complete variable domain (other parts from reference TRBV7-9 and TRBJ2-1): DTGVSQNPRHKITKRGQNVTFRCDPISEHNRLYWYRQTLGQGPEFLTYFQNEAQLEKSRLLSDRFSAERPKGSFSTLEIQRTEQGDSAMYLCASSPGTSGGAGNEQFFGPGTRLTVL.

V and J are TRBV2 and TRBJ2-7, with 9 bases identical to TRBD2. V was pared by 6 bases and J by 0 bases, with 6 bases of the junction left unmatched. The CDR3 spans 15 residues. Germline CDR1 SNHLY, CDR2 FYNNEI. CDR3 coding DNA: TGTGCCAGCAGCACCCCTAGCGGGAACTCCTACGAGCAGTACTTC. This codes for CASSTPSGNSYEQYF.

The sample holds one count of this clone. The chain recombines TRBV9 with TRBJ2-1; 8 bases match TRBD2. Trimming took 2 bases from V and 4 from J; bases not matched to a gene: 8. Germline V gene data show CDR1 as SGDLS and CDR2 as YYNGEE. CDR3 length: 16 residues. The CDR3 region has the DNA TGTGCCAGCAGCGTTAGCGGGACGAGACTTTACAATGAGCAGTTCTTC. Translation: CASSVSGTRLYNEQFF.

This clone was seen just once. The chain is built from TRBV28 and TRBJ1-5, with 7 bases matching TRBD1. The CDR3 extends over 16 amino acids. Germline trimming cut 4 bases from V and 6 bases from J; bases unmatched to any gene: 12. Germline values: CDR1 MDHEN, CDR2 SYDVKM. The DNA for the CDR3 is TGTGCCAGCAGTTCTGTAACCGACAGGGCTTTTCAGCCCCAGCATTTT. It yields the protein CASSSVTDRAFQPQHF.

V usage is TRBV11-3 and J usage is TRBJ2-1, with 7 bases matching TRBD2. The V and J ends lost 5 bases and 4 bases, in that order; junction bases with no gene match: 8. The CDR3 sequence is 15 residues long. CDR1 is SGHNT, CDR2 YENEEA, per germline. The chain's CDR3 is CASSSAGAEYNEQFF. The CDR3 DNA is TGTGCCAGCAGCAGCGCGGGAGCTGAGTACAATGAGCAGTTCTTC. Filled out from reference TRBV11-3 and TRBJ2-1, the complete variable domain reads EAGVVQSPRYKIIEKKQPVAFWCNPISGHNTLYWYLQNLGQGPELLIRYENEEAVDDSQLPKDRFSAERLKGVDSTLKIQPAELGDSAVYLCASSSAGAEYNEQFFGPGTRLTVL.

The chain's CDR3 is CASSPRDRGIEQYF. The CDR3 DNA follows: TGTGCCAGCAGCCCAAGGGACAGGGGCATCGAGCAGTACTTC. The chain employs TRBV9 and TRBJ2-7; TRBD1 matches 10 bases. With V trimmed by 4 bases and J by 6 bases, 7 bases remained unmatched. The CDR3 is 14 amino acids. In germline, CDR1 is SGDLS, CDR2 YYNGEE.